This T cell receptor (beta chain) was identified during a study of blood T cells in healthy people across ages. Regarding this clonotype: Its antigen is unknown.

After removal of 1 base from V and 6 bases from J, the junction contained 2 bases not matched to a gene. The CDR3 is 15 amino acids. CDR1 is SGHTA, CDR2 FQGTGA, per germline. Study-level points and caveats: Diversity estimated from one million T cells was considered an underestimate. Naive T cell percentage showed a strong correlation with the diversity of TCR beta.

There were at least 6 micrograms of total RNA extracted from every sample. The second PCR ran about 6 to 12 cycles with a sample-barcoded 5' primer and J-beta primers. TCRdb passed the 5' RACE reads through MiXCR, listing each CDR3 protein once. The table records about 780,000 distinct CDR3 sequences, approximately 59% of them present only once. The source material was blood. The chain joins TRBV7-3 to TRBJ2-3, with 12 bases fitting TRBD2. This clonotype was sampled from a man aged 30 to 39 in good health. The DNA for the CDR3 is TGTGCCAGCAGCTTAATTCTAGCGGGGGGGGATACGCAGTATTTT. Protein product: CASSLILAGGDTQYF.